This T cell receptor beta chain was found in a study of control samples from healthy donors and cancer patients. Trimming stripped 1 base from V and 9 bases from J, with 13 bases between. This CDR3 spans 15 amino acids. Looked up from germline, CDR1 is MGHDK and CDR2 is SYGVNS. The table came from immunoSEQ multiplex PCR; TCRdb's copy has only in-frame clones and leaves some out. The sample carries around 180,000 clones, roughly 92% recorded once. The source material was blood. The clonotype was recovered from a woman under 30 in good health. The chain employs TRBV25-1 and TRBJ1-6; D gene unclear. The CDR3 DNA reads as TGTGCCAGCAGTGAATCCAGAAGGGATCGTTCACCCCTCCACTTT. Translating gives CASSESRRDRSPLHF.